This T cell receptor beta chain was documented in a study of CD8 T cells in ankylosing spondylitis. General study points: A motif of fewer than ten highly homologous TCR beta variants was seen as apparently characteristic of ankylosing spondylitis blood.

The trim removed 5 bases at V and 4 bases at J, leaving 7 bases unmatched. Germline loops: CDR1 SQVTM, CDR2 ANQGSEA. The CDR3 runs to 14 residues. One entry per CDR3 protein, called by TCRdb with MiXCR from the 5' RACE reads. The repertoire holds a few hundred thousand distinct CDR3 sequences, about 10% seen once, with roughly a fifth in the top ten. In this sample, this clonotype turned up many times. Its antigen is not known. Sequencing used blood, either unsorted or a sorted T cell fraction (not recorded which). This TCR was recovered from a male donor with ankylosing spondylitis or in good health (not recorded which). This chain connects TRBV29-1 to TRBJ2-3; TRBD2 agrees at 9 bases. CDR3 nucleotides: TGCAGCGTTAGAAAGCGGGGGGAAGCAGATACGCAGTATTTT. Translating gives CSVRKRGEADTQYF.